Sequencing of this T cell receptor beta chain was carried out in a study of cytomegalovirus exposure and HLA in healthy donors. In the case of this clone: The antigen remains unidentified.

Donors were nominally healthy when sampled, though unrecorded immune exposures were likely. CDR1 MNHEY and CDR2 SVGAGI come from the germline V gene. Germline trimming cut 3 bases from V and 6 bases from J; bases unmatched to any gene: 1. The CDR3 is made up of 13 amino acids. In the PCR, 60 Vbeta and 13 Jbeta primers were used. Assay used: immunoSEQ multiplex PCR; TCRdb lists only in-frame clones, some missing. The repertoire holds around 190,000 clones, around 77% seen once, with about 1.9% in the top ten. Points from the study as a whole: Cytomegalovirus association was listed for approximately 160 TCR beta chains. Several of the most significant clusters appeared, in a later analysis, to be linked to common viral pathogens. Versus the approximately 700-donor mean, an Asian-associated ancestry cluster reportedly showed fewer N-insertions in a later analysis.

This clonotype was obtained from a man aged 30 to 39 in good health and CMV-seronegative. The specimen was PBMCs. This chain joins TRBV6-5 and TRBJ2-2, with 7 bases lining up with TRBD1. The CDR3: CASSYTGAGELFF. In nucleotides, the CDR3 is TGTGCCAGCAGTTATACAGGGGCCGGGGAGCTGTTTTTT.